A single sample is the source of the 25 T cell receptor beta chains below, sequenced in a study of PD-1 blockade in classical Hodgkin lymphoma. Sequenced by immunoSEQ multiplex PCR; TCRdb stores in-frame clones only, minus some. The table records over 25,000 clones, 80% to 90% of them present only once. Following autologous stem cell transplantation, relapse occurred in every patient, and exposure to brentuximab vedotin varied. After thawing, PBMCs were subjected to magnetic negative selection to isolate CD8+ T cells. The starting material was CD8+ T cells from blood, obtained at baseline. These receptors came from a human donor with classical Hodgkin lymphoma.

This chain joins TRBV6-6 and TRBJ2-7; D is possibly TRBD2 (6 bases). The CDR3 has 13 amino acids. Looked up from germline, CDR1 is MNHNY and CDR2 is SVGAGI (reference sequence). V lost 6 bases, J lost 5 bases, and 14 bases lay in between. This chain's CDR3 is CASRRLVAHEQYF. CDR3 DNA sequence: TGTGCCAGCAGACGACTAGTTGCTCACGAGCAGTACTTC.

The chain employs TRBV28 and TRBJ2-1; the match to TRBD2 covers 7 bases. Trimming took 2 bases from V and 7 from J; bases not matched to a gene: 8. Per the germline V gene, CDR1 is MDHEN and CDR2 is SYDVKM. CDR3 length: 15 residues. The CDR3, as DNA: TGTGCCAGCAGTTTACTGGCGGGAGTCGGGAATGAGCAGTTCTTC. Translating gives CASSLLAGVGNEQFF.

The chain employs TRBV25-1 and TRBJ2-7; no reliable D call. CDR1 and CDR2 (germline): MGHDK, SYGVNS. Between the trimmed V and J ends, which lost 4 bases and 5 bases, there was a span of 9 bases. The CDR3 runs 12 residues. CDR3 region: CASSVVLDEQYF. DNA of the CDR3: TGTGCCAGCAGTGTTGTTTTAGACGAGCAGTACTTC.

The chain uses TRBV20-1 and TRBJ2-7; 8 bases line up with TRBD1. Looked up from germline, CDR1 is DFQATT and CDR2 is SNEGSKA (reference sequence). V lost 6 bases to trimming and J lost 6 bases; unmatched junction nucleotides: 4. The CDR3 has 11 amino acids. In DNA, the CDR3 is TGCAGTGCAAATACAGGGGGCGAGCAGTACTTC. Encoded protein: CSANTGGEQYF.

V gene TRBV20-1 combines with J gene TRBJ1-2; 7 bases map to TRBD1. The CDR3 is made up of 10 amino acids. Germline V gene data show CDR1 as DFQATT and CDR2 as SNEGSKA (reference sequence). V lost 6 bases, J lost 7 bases, and 2 bases stayed unmatched. The CDR3 loop is CSAYRGGYTF. The DNA of the CDR3 is TGCAGTGCCTACAGGGGTGGCTACACCTTC.

V gene TRBV15 combines with J gene TRBJ1-5; 7 bases are a match to TRBD1. The CDR3 contains 15 residues. J was trimmed by 7 bases and V by 0 bases; bases with no gene match: 6. Germline CDR1 LNHNV, CDR2 YYDKDF (reference sequence). The CDR3: CATSRERQGRQPQHF. In DNA, the CDR3 is TGTGCCACCAGCAGAGAGAGACAGGGTCGGCAGCCCCAGCATTTT.

The chain links TRBV6-1 to TRBJ2-4, with D possibly TRBD1 on 6 matching bases. With 0 bases removed from V and 3 bases from J, the gap between germline ends came to 12 bases. This CDR3 spans 16 amino acids. Germline CDR1 reads MNHNS; CDR2 reads SASEGT. CDR3 amino acids: CASSEAGAGVKNIQYF. The CDR3 bases are TGTGCCAGCAGTGAAGCGGGGGCAGGGGTCAAAAACATTCAGTACTTC.

The V call is TRBV7-9, the J call TRBJ1-2; unclear D gene. Germline V gene data show CDR1 as SEHNR and CDR2 as FQNEAQ (reference sequence). V dropped 2 bases and J dropped 1 base, with 8 bases sitting between them. The CDR3 covers 14 residues. CDR3 in DNA: TGTGCCAGCAGCTTACAGGTTTTTAACTATGGCTACACCTTC. Its protein is CASSLQVFNYGYTF.

This chain connects TRBV5-1 to TRBJ2-5; TRBD1 might be the D (5 bases). There are 12 residues in the CDR3. The ends were cut back, 0 bases at V and 5 bases at J, with 5 bases in the middle. CDR1 and CDR2 (germline): SGHRS, YFSETQ. The CDR3 loop is CASSLDRETQYF. The CDR3 bases are TGCGCCAGCAGCTTGGACAGGGAGACCCAGTACTTC.

The V call is TRBV4-2, the J call TRBJ2-1; 7 nucleotides align to TRBD2. Per germline, CDR1 LGHNA and CDR2 YNFKEQ. J lost 4 bases, V lost 4 bases, and 7 bases had no gene match. The CDR3 is made up of 15 amino acids. Here the CDR3 DNA reads TGTGCCAGCAGCCTCTCCCGCGGGGGTTACAATGAGCAGTTCTTC. It is translated as CASSLSRGGYNEQFF.

V gene TRBV9 combines with J gene TRBJ2-6; D is ambiguous. V gave up 5 bases and J gave up 3 bases, with 12 bases separating them. CDR1 and CDR2 from the germline V gene are SGDLS and YYNGEE. The CDR3 totals 15 residues. This chain's CDR3 is CASRPGNFGANVLTF. CDR3 coding DNA: TGTGCCAGCAGACCCGGCAACTTTGGGGCCAACGTCCTGACTTTC.

This clone has a handful of counts. V and J are TRBV15 and TRBJ2-7; D unclear. The CDR3 has 18 amino acids. The germline CDR1 and CDR2 sequences are LNHNV and YYDKDF (reference sequence). With 0 bases removed from V and 1 base from J, the gap between germline ends came to 19 bases. Here the CDR3 reads CATSRDKIDGERSYEQYF. The CDR3 DNA follows: TGTGCCACCAGCAGAGATAAAATTGATGGTGAAAGGTCCTACGAGCAGTACTTC. Full variable domain (missing parts from reference TRBV15 and TRBJ2-7): DAMVIQNPRYQVTQFGKPVTLSCSQTLNHNVMYWYQQKSSQAPKLLFHYYDKDFNNEADTPDNFQSRRPNTSFCFLDIRSPGLGDTAMYLCATSRDKIDGERSYEQYFGPGTRLTVT.

The genes are TRBV2 and TRBJ1-4; 7 bases are shared with TRBD1. Trimming removed 8 bases from V and 6 bases from J; junction bases left unmatched: 3. The CDR3 has 12 residues. CDR1 and CDR2 from the germline V gene are SNHLY and FYNNEI. CDR3 sequence (DNA): TGTGCCAGCGAGACAGGGTATGAAAAACTGTTTTTT. Amino acid sequence: CASETGYEKLFF. Drawing the rest from reference TRBV2 and TRBJ1-4, the complete variable domain is EPEVTQTPSHQVTQMGQEVILRCVPISNHLYFYWYRQILGQKVEFLVSFYNNEISEKSEIFDDQFSVERPDGSNFTLKIRSTKLEDSAMYFCASETGYEKLFFGSGTQLSVL.

V and J are TRBV28 and TRBJ2-5; D possibly corresponds to TRBD1 (5 bases). This CDR3 region has 14 residues. Trimming shortened V by 6 bases and J by 5 bases, and 16 bases separated the two germline ends. Germline CDR1 and CDR2: MDHEN and SYDVKM. The CDR3 DNA is TGTGCCAGCAGACCGACAGTTGGGGTGGAGACCCAGTACTTC. It codes for CASRPTVGVETQYF.

V and J are TRBV7-2 and TRBJ2-4; 10 bases line up with TRBD2. This CDR3 spans 14 amino acids. Trimming at V came to 5 bases and at J to 8 bases, leaving 6 bases not matched to a gene. The germline CDR1 and CDR2 sequences are SGHTA and FQGNSA. In DNA form, the CDR3 reads TGTGCCAGCAGCCGGGGACTAGCGAAGGACATTCAGTACTTC. Translating gives CASSRGLAKDIQYF.

In its sample, this clone is large. The chain joins TRBV4-1 to TRBJ1-1; 10 bases are shared with TRBD1. This CDR3 has 15 residues. CDR1 is MGHRA and CDR2 is YSYEKL in the germline V gene. J lost 5 bases, V lost 3 bases, and 6 bases had no gene match. The CDR3 DNA follows: TGCGCCAGCAGCCACCGCGGGACAGGGGTTACTGAAGCTTTCTTT. This encodes CASSHRGTGVTEAFF.

The chain couples TRBV30 to TRBJ1-2; the match to TRBD1 covers 9 bases. Per germline, CDR1 GTSNPN and CDR2 SVGIG (reference sequence). The CDR3 length is 13 residues. Germline trimming cut 2 bases from V and 2 bases from J; bases unmatched to any gene: 0. In DNA, the CDR3 is TGTGCCTGGAGTACAGGGGGCAACTATGGCTACACCTTC. Translated, it gives CAWSTGGNYGYTF.

This chain uses TRBV27 with TRBJ2-5; D gene unclear. The germline V gene encodes CDR1 MNHEY and CDR2 SMNVEV (reference sequence). The length of the CDR3 is 13 residues. The V gene lost 5 bases and the J gene lost 5 bases, with 12 bases spanning the gap. CDR3 residues: CASSPPSVETQYF. CDR3 nucleotides: TGTGCCAGCAGTCCCCCGAGCGTGGAGACCCAGTACTTC.

V is TRBV27 and J is TRBJ2-2, with 7 positions matching TRBD1. CDR3 length: 16 residues. V was pared by 3 bases and J by 4 bases, with 8 bases of the junction left unmatched. Per the germline V gene, CDR1 is MNHEY and CDR2 is SMNVEV (reference sequence). CDR3 loop: CASSLLGQEITGELFF. DNA of the CDR3: TGTGCCAGCAGTTTGCTCGGACAGGAAATCACCGGGGAGCTGTTTTTT.

This clone was seen more than once but under ten times. CDR3 loop: CASGWTGDGEQYF. CDR3 coding DNA: TGTGCCAGCGGCTGGACAGGTGATGGGGAGCAGTACTTC. This chain connects TRBV6-1 to TRBJ2-7; 7 nucleotides agree with TRBD1. Germline values: CDR1 MNHNS, CDR2 SASEGT. Losses at the gene ends were 8 bases for V and 7 bases for J; bases not matched to a gene: 11. The CDR3 length is 13 residues.

The rearrangement joins TRBV6-1 to TRBJ1-1, with 7 bases aligning to TRBD1. Losses at the gene ends were 5 bases for V and 4 bases for J; bases not matched to a gene: 7. CDR3 length: 14 amino acids. Germline-derived CDR1 and CDR2 are MNHNS and SASEGT. The CDR3 DNA follows: TGTGCCAGCAGTTATGACAGGGAGGTCACTGAAGCTTTCTTT. As protein: CASSYDREVTEAFF.

This clone was observed once. The rearrangement links TRBV6-9 to TRBJ1-1; no clear D. CDR1 and CDR2 (germline): MNHGY, SVAAGI. This CDR3 contains 15 residues. Trimming left V 4 bases short and J 1 base short, with 13 bases between. This CDR3 is CASSSPLTKNTEAFF. For the CDR3, the DNA is TGTGCCAGCAGTTCCCCTCTCACGAAGAACACTGAAGCTTTCTTT.

This clone was observed once. The chain carries TRBV5-5 and TRBJ2-7; no clear D. This CDR3 has 14 amino acids. The ends were cut back, 0 bases at V and 3 bases at J, with 10 bases in the middle. Germline V CDR1 and CDR2: SGHKS, YYEKEE (reference sequence). The CDR3 region is CASSLVPQDYEQYF. The CDR3 DNA sequence: TGTGCCAGCAGCTTGGTCCCCCAGGACTACGAGCAGTACTTC.

This clone appeared a single time. This chain joins TRBV29-1 and TRBJ1-1, with D tentatively TRBD1 (5 bases). The CDR3 consists of 12 residues. Trimming shortened V by 4 bases and J by 7 bases, and 13 bases separated the two germline ends. Germline values: CDR1 SQVTM, CDR2 ANQGSEA. For the CDR3, the DNA is TGCAGCGTTGTTGAACCGGGGCGTGAAGCTTTCTTT. Its translation is CSVVEPGREAFF.

The chain joins TRBV2 to TRBJ2-2; no definite D call. Trimming left V 6 bases short and J 7 bases short, with 6 bases between. CDR3 size: 11 residues. Germline lookup yields CDR1 SNHLY and CDR2 FYNNEI. CDR3 sequence (DNA): TGTGCCAGCAGCGCATTCGGGGAGCTGTTTTTT. As protein: CASSAFGELFF. Based on the CDR3 plus reference TRBV2 and TRBJ2-2, the full variable domain is EPEVTQTPSHQVTQMGQEVILRCVPISNHLYFYWYRQILGQKVEFLVSFYNNEISEKSEIFDDQFSVERPDGSNFTLKIRSTKLEDSAMYFCASSAFGELFFGEGSRLTVL.